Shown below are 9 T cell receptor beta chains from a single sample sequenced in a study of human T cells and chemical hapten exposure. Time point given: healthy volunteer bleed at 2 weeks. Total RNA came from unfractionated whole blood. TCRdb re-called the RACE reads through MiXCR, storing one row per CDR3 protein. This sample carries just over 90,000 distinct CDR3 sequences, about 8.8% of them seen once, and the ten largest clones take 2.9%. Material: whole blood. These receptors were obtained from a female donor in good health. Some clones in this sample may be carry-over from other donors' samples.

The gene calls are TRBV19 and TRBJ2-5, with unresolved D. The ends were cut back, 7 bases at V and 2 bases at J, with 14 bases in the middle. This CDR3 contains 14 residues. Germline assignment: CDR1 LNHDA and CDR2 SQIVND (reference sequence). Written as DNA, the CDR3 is TGTGCCAGTAACCCTAGTGGGCTACAAGAGACCCAGTACTTC. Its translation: CASNPSGLQETQYF. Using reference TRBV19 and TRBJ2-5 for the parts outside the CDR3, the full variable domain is DGGITQSPKYLFRKEGQNVTLSCEQNLNHDAMYWYRQDPGQGLRLIYYSQIVNDFQKGDIAEGYSVSREKKESFPLTVTSAQKNPTAFYLCASNPSGLQETQYFGPGTRLLVL.

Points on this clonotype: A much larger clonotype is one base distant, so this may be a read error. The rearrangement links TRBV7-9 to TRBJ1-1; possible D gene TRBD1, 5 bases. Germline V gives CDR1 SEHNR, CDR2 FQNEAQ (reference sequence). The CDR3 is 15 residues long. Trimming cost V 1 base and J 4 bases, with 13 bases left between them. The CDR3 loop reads CASSLDSGGCTEAFF. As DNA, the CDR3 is TGTGCCAGCAGCTTAGATTCTGGGGGATGCACTGAAGCTTTCTTT. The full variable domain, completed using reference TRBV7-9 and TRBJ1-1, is DTGVSQNPRHKITKRGQNVTFRCDPISEHNRLYWYRQTLGQGPEFLTYFQNEAQLEKSRLLSDRFSAERPKGSFSTLEIQRTEQGDSAMYLCASSLDSGGCTEAFFGQGTRLTVV.

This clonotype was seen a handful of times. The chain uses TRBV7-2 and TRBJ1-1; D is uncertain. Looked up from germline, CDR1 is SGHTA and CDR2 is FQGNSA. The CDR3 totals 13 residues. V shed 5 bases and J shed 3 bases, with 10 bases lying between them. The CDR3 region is CASSPRADTEAFF. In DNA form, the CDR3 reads TGTGCCAGCAGCCCCCGGGCGGACACTGAAGCTTTCTTT.

In DNA, the CDR3 is TGCGCCAGCAGCCAAGAACGGTCAGGGCGTCAGCCCCAGCATTTT. Amino acid sequence: CASSQERSGRQPQHF. The J gene is TRBJ1-5, the V gene TRBV4-1; D is possibly TRBD1 (5 bases). CDR1 is MGHRA, CDR2 YSYEKL, per germline. There are 15 residues in the CDR3. Trimming shortened V by 0 bases and J by 6 bases, and 12 bases separated the two germline ends.

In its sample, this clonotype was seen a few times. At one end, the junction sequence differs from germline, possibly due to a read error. CDR3 sequence reads: CATSEESNRGSHEQYF. CDR3 nucleotides: TGTGCCACCAGTGAGGAGTCGAACAGGGGCTCCCACGAGCAGTACTTC. This chain joins TRBV24-1 and TRBJ2-7, with 7 bases fitting TRBD1. Germline V lookup: CDR1 KGHDR, CDR2 SFDVKD. The CDR3 covers 16 residues.

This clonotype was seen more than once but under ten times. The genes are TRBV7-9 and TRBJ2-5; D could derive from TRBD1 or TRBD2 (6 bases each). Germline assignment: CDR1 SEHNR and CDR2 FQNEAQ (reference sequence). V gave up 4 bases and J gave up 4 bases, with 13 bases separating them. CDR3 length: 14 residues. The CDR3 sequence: CASSSLGGLETQYF. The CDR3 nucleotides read TGTGCCAGCAGCTCTCTAGGGGGGTTAGAGACCCAGTACTTC.

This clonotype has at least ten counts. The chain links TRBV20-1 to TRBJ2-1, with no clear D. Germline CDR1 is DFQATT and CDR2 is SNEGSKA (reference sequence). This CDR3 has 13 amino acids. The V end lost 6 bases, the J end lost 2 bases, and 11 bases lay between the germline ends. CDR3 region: CSAQGVAYNEQFF. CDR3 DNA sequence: TGCAGTGCCCAAGGAGTGGCCTACAATGAGCAGTTCTTC.

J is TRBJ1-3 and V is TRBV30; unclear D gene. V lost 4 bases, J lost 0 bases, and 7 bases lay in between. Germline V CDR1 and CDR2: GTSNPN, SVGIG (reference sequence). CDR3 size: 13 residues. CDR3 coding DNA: TGTGCCTGGACGGGGAGCTCTGGAAACACCATATATTTT. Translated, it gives CAWTGSSGNTIYF.

As DNA, the CDR3 is TGTGCCAGCAGCCAAGATCGGGTAGCAGATTACAATGAGCAGTTCTTC. Its translation: CASSQDRVADYNEQFF. V usage is TRBV3-1 and J usage is TRBJ2-1, with D hard to call. Germline assignment: CDR1 LGHDT and CDR2 YNNKEL (reference sequence). V was trimmed by 0 bases and J by 4 bases, leaving 13 bases between them. This CDR3 comprises 16 residues.